One and the same sample provided the 28 T cell receptor beta chains below, sequenced in a study of HIV-infected patients and healthy controls. The repertoire came from unfractionated whole blood and reflected all unsorted peripheral T cells. Reverse transcription used around 500 ng RNA and constant-region primers for alpha and beta. Separate chain-specific third strand synthesis with multiplexing indices produced the alpha and beta libraries. MiXCR, applied by TCRdb to the 5' RACE reads, yields one record per CDR3 protein. The sample yields approximately 25,000 distinct CDR3 sequences, roughly 8.7% seen once. Specimen: blood. These receptors were collected from an adult in good health.

This clonotype came up many times. The chain links TRBV4-2 to TRBJ2-7; D call uncertain. Trimming took 3 bases from V and 0 from J, leaving 12 bases between them. The CDR3 covers 15 residues. Looked up from germline, CDR1 is LGHNA and CDR2 is YNFKEQ. CDR3 DNA sequence: TGTGCCAGCAGCCAGGCCCCCGGAAGCTCCTACGAGCAGTACTTC. Its protein is CASSQAPGSSYEQYF.

This clonotype occurred many times. The CDR3 DNA sequence: TGTGCCAGCAGCTTACGACTAGCGGGGGAGACAGATACGCAGTATTTT. This encodes CASSLRLAGETDTQYF. The chain recombines TRBV11-3 with TRBJ2-3; 12 bases map to TRBD2. The V gene end was trimmed by 2 bases and the J gene end by 3 bases; junction bases not matched to a gene: 3. Germline loops: CDR1 SGHNT, CDR2 YENEEA. The CDR3 sequence is 16 residues long.

This clonotype was seen ten or more times. The CDR3 loop reads CSVEAGRPDTQYF. Here the CDR3 DNA reads TGCAGCGTTGAGGCAGGTAGACCTGATACGCAGTATTTT. The chain carries TRBV29-1 and TRBJ2-3, with D uncertain. The CDR3 sequence is 13 residues long. CDR1 and CDR2 (germline): SQVTM, ANQGSEA. The ends were cut back, 3 bases at V and 6 bases at J, with 13 bases in the middle.

The table lists this clonotype with a few counts. This chain links TRBV5-1 with TRBJ2-7; unclear D gene. The germline V gene has CDR1 SGHRS and CDR2 YFSETQ. CDR3 length: 14 residues. V was cut by 3 bases and J by 1 base, with 11 bases left in between. For the CDR3, the DNA is TGCGCCAGCAGCTCCAACACGGAGTCCTACGAGCAGTACTTC. It specifies CASSSNTESYEQYF. The full variable domain, its missing parts supplied by reference TRBV5-1 and TRBJ2-7, is KAGVTQTPRYLIKTRGQQVTLSCSPISGHRSVSWYQQTPGQGLQFLFEYFSETQRNKGNFPGRFSGRQFSNSRSEMNVSTLELGDSALYLCASSSNTESYEQYFGPGTRLTVT.

The chain carries TRBV6-2 or TRBV6-3 and TRBJ1-1; no reliable D call. From germline, CDR1 is MNHEY and CDR2 SVGEGT. This CDR3 has 14 residues. The V gene lost 0 bases and the J gene lost 3 bases, with 8 bases spanning the gap. The CDR3 DNA is TGTGCCAGCAGTTACTCGGCAGGAGACACTGAAGCTTTCTTT. Its translation: CASSYSAGDTEAFF.

In this sample, this clonotype turned up many times. This sequence joins TRBV6-6 and TRBJ2-7; 10 bases are shared with TRBD1. V shed 2 bases and J 2 bases; nucleotides not matched to a gene: 0. In germline, CDR1 is MNHNY, CDR2 SVGAGI (reference sequence). This CDR3 is 14 amino acids long. The chain's CDR3 is CASSYGTGAYEQYF. The CDR3 coding sequence is TGTGCCAGCAGTTACGGGACAGGGGCCTACGAGCAGTACTTC.

This clonotype was seen repeatedly, ten times or more. CDR3 sequence: CATQTGVNTEAFF. The CDR3 DNA reads as TGTGCCACCCAGACAGGAGTTAACACTGAAGCTTTCTTT. The chain has TRBV19 and TRBJ1-1, with D perhaps TRBD1 (6 bases). V lost 10 bases to trimming and J lost 2 bases, with 14 bases between them. Germline V lookup: CDR1 LNHDA, CDR2 SQIVND (reference sequence). The CDR3 contains 13 residues.

This clonotype was counted at least ten times. V and J are TRBV5-4 and TRBJ2-5; 8 bases fit TRBD2. Per the germline V gene, CDR1 is SGHNT and CDR2 is YYREEE (reference sequence). This CDR3 comprises 18 residues. Trimming at V came to 0 bases and at J to 2 bases, leaving 12 bases not matched to a gene. The CDR3 sequence: CASSLGPPGGGFQETQYF. In DNA, the CDR3 is TGTGCCAGCAGCTTGGGCCCCCCCGGGGGGGGATTTCAAGAGACCCAGTACTTC.

This clonotype was picked up many times. The chain joins TRBV20-1 to TRBJ1-1; TRBD1 might be the D (5 bases). The ends were cut back, 6 bases at V and 5 bases at J, with 22 bases in the middle. CDR1 DFQATT and CDR2 SNEGSKA come from the germline V gene (reference sequence). This CDR3 is built from 15 residues. CDR3 sequence: CSAVRGAGRKTEAFF. CDR3 nucleotides: TGCAGTGCCGTTAGAGGGGCAGGGAGGAAAACTGAAGCTTTCTTT.

In this sample, this clonotype turned up many times. The J gene is TRBJ1-1, the V gene TRBV7-9; 9 bases are shared with TRBD1. The CDR3 covers 15 residues. The germline V gene has CDR1 SEHNR and CDR2 FQNEAQ (reference sequence). V lost 5 bases, J lost 8 bases, and 12 bases stayed unmatched. The CDR3 nucleotides read TGTGCCAGCAGCCTAACCGGGACAGGGCGAACCGAAGCTTTCTTT. This codes for CASSLTGTGRTEAFF. Full variable domain (outside the CDR3, taken from reference TRBV7-9 and TRBJ1-1): DTGVSQNPRHKITKRGQNVTFRCDPISEHNRLYWYRQTLGQGPEFLTYFQNEAQLEKSRLLSDRFSAERPKGSFSTLEIQRTEQGDSAMYLCASSLTGTGRTEAFFGQGTRLTVV.

The V call is TRBV20-1, the J call TRBJ1-1; no clear D. V was trimmed by 3 bases and J by 6 bases, leaving 8 bases between them. The CDR3 is 11 residues long. The germline V gene has CDR1 DFQATT and CDR2 SNEGSKA (reference sequence). CDR3 loop: CSASGWPEAFF. CDR3 DNA sequence: TGCAGTGCTAGCGGGTGGCCTGAAGCTTTCTTT.

This clonotype was recorded many times. The genes are TRBV10-2 and TRBJ1-5; 7 bases fit TRBD1. This CDR3 comprises 15 residues. Germline V gives CDR1 WSHSY, CDR2 SAAADI. Trimming at V came to 4 bases and at J to 2 bases, leaving 5 bases not matched to a gene. The CDR3 spells CASSGQGSRNQPQHF. The CDR3, as DNA: TGCGCCAGCAGTGGACAGGGATCTCGCAATCAGCCCCAGCATTTT.

In this sample, this clonotype turned up many times. The V gene is TRBV12-3 or TRBV12-4, the J gene TRBJ1-1; no definite D call. The CDR3 loop spans 14 amino acids. Trimming removed 2 bases from V and 0 bases from J, with 7 bases in between. The CDR3, as DNA: TGTGCCAGCAGTTTACAGCGGATGAACACTGAAGCTTTCTTT. It translates to CASSLQRMNTEAFF.

This clonotype was observed many times. V gene TRBV7-3 combines with J gene TRBJ2-2; 7 bases align to TRBD1. CDR3 length: 12 residues. The germline V gene encodes CDR1 SGHTA and CDR2 FQGTGA. V was clipped by 5 bases and J by 9 bases; unmatched bases: 3. The CDR3 DNA reads as TGTGCCAGCAGCCGCAGGGGGAGGGAGCTGTTTTTT. Its protein is CASSRRGRELFF.

This clonotype was detected only a few times. This chain uses TRBV6-5 with TRBJ2-5, with a tentative D call TRBD2 (5 bases). Trimming pared 2 bases from V and 5 bases from J, leaving 12 bases between. The germline V gene encodes CDR1 MNHEY and CDR2 SVGAGI. The CDR3 covers 14 residues. The CDR3 DNA reads TGTGCCAGCAGTTACGGAGCAAGGGAGGAGACCCAGTACTTC. Protein: CASSYGAREETQYF.

The sample holds many counts of this clonotype. This rearrangement joins TRBV27 to TRBJ1-5; no firm D call. The V gene's germline CDR1 is MNHEY and CDR2 SMNVEV (reference sequence). Trimming cost V 5 bases and J 2 bases, with 13 bases left between them. CDR3 size: 15 residues. The CDR3 spells CASSPSPGGNQPQHF. The CDR3 coding sequence is TGTGCCAGCAGTCCATCGCCGGGCGGCAATCAGCCCCAGCATTTT.

This clonotype was recorded a few times. J is TRBJ2-1 and V is TRBV4-2; 7 nucleotides align to TRBD2. V shed 0 bases, J shed 5 bases, and the junction held 7 bases outside the gene matches. Germline V gene data show CDR1 as LGHNA and CDR2 as YNFKEQ. The CDR3 has 16 residues. This CDR3 reads CASSQDPGTNDNEQFF. CDR3 DNA: TGTGCCAGCAGCCAAGACCCCGGGACTAATGACAATGAGCAGTTCTTC.

The sample holds many counts of this clonotype. The J gene is TRBJ1-2, the V gene TRBV20-1; D uncertain. V was cut by 3 bases and J by 0 bases, with 17 bases left in between. CDR1 is DFQATT and CDR2 is SNEGSKA in the germline V gene (reference sequence). The CDR3 runs 16 residues. CDR3 sequence: CSASLRPKQPNYGYTF. The DNA for the CDR3 is TGCAGTGCTAGCCTTAGACCCAAACAGCCTAACTATGGCTACACCTTC.

J is TRBJ1-1 and V is TRBV30; D might be TRBD1 (6 bases). The CDR3 spans 14 residues. V lost 4 bases, J lost 6 bases, and 18 bases lay in between. Germline V CDR1 and CDR2: GTSNPN, SVGIG (reference sequence). CDR3 sequence: CAWNFVRGIAEAFF. In nucleotides, the CDR3 is TGTGCCTGGAACTTCGTCAGGGGAATCGCTGAAGCTTTCTTT.

This clonotype was seen at least ten times. The chain links TRBV11-3 to TRBJ1-1; TRBD1 is a possible D gene (6 bases). CDR1 and CDR2 (germline): SGHNT, YENEEA. V was shortened by 3 bases and J by 3 bases, with 11 bases between the two germline ends. The length of the CDR3 is 14 residues. Here the CDR3 reads CASSFRGSDTEAFF. CDR3 DNA sequence: TGTGCCAGCAGCTTCAGGGGTTCGGACACTGAAGCTTTCTTT.

This clonotype is classed as medium-sized. CDR3: CASTLAGYGYTF. CDR3 DNA: TGTGCCAGCACCCTCGCAGGGTATGGCTACACCTTC. The chain uses TRBV11-2 and TRBJ1-2, with D tentatively TRBD1 (5 bases). Germline lookup yields CDR1 SGHAT and CDR2 FQNNGV. The V gene lost 7 bases and the J gene lost 5 bases, with 11 bases spanning the gap. The CDR3 contains 12 residues.

This chain uses TRBV5-8 with TRBJ2-7; no clear D gene. The germline V gene encodes CDR1 SGHTS and CDR2 YDEGEE. CDR3 size: 16 residues. Trimming cost V 0 bases and J 2 bases, with 15 bases left between them. The CDR3 DNA reads TGTGCCAGCAGCTTGGCCTTGGGGTCTACGGCCTACGAGCAGTACTTC. Translated, it gives CASSLALGSTAYEQYF.

This clonotype is medium-sized in the sample. The chain recombines TRBV29-1 with TRBJ2-6; D not resolved. This CDR3 has 14 residues. Per the germline V gene, CDR1 is SQVTM and CDR2 is ANQGSEA. With 5 bases removed from V and 0 bases from J, the gap between germline ends came to 8 bases. DNA for the CDR3: TGCAGCGTTCGTTTAGACTCTGGGGCCAACGTCCTGACTTTC. Protein product: CSVRLDSGANVLTF.

This clonotype was recorded many times. This chain links TRBV6-2 or TRBV6-3 with TRBJ1-5; D call uncertain. The germline V gene encodes CDR1 MNHEY and CDR2 SVGEGT. CDR3 length: 15 amino acids. The V end was cut by 4 bases, the J end by 9 bases, with 19 bases between. The DNA for the CDR3 is TGTGCCAGCAGTTCCAAACACCGTAGTCTTTCGCCCCAGCATTTT. It encodes CASSSKHRSLSPQHF.

This clonotype is categorized as medium-sized. In nucleotides, the CDR3 is TGTGCCAGCAGTGTCACCAATACGCAGTATTTT. Encoded protein: CASSVTNTQYF. The chain combines TRBV25-1 with TRBJ2-3; no clear D gene. Germline V gives CDR1 MGHDK, CDR2 SYGVNS. Trimming took off 4 bases at V and 7 bases at J, with 6 bases between the two ends. The CDR3 is 11 amino acids. The whole variable domain, remainder taken from reference TRBV25-1 and TRBJ2-3, is EADIYQTPRYLVIGTGKKITLECSQTMGHDKMYWYQQDPGMELHLIHYSYGVNSTEKGDLSSESTVSRIRTEHFPLTLESARPSHTSQYLCASSVTNTQYFGPGTRLTVL.

This clonotype has a count of ten or more. The chain combines TRBV28 with TRBJ1-2; D unclear. Trimming took off 3 bases at V and 4 bases at J, with 9 bases between the two ends. Germline V gene data show CDR1 as MDHEN and CDR2 as SYDVKM. The CDR3 sequence is 13 residues long. CDR3 loop: CASSLGVVYGYTF. The CDR3 DNA follows: TGTGCCAGCAGTTTGGGTGTAGTCTATGGCTACACCTTC.

Sample share makes this clonotype medium-sized. The V gene is TRBV4-1, the J gene TRBJ2-1; tentative D call: TRBD1 (6 bases). CDR3 size: 13 residues. The germline CDR1 and CDR2 sequences are MGHRA and YSYEKL. V lost 6 bases and J 6 bases, leaving 12 bases between the germline ends. CDR3 loop: CASRGAGINEQFF. CDR3 nucleotides: TGCGCCAGCAGGGGGGCAGGTATCAATGAGCAGTTCTTC.

This clonotype was detected many times. The chain joins TRBV12-3 or TRBV12-4 to TRBJ2-5; D call uncertain. V was cut by 4 bases and J by 4 bases, with 13 bases left in between. The CDR3 runs 14 residues. In DNA form, the CDR3 reads TGTGCCAGCAGTTCAACAGAGGCCGGAGAGACCCAGTACTTC. Encoded protein: CASSSTEAGETQYF.